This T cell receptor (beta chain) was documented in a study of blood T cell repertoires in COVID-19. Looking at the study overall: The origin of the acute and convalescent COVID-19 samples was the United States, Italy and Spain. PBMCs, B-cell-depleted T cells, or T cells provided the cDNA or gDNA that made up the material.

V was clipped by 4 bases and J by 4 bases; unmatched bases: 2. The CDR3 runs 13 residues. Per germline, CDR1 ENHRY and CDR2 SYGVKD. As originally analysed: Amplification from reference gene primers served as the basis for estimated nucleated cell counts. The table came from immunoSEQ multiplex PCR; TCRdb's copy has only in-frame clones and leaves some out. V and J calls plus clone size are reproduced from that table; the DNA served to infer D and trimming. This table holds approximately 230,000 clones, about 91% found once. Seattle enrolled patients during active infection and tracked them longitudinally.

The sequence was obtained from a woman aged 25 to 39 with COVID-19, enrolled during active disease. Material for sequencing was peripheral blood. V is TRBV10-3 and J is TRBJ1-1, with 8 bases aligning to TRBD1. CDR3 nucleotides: TGTGCCATCAGTGGACAGGGGTTCACTGAAGCTTTCTTT. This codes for CAISGQGFTEAFF.